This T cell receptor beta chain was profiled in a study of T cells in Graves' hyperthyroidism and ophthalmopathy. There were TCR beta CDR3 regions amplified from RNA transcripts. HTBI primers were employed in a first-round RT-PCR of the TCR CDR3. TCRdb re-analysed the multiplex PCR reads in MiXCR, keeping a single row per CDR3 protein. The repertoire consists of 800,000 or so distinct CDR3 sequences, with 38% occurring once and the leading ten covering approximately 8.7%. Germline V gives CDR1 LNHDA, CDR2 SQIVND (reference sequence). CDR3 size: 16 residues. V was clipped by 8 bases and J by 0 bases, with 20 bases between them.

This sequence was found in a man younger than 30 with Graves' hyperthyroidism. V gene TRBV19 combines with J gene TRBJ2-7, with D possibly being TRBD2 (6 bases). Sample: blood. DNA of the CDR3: TGTGCCAGTTCTCGTTCCGGGACTTCGGGCTCCTACGAGCAGTACTTC. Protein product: CASSRSGTSGSYEQYF. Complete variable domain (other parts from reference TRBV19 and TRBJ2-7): DGGITQSPKYLFRKEGQNVTLSCEQNLNHDAMYWYRQDPGQGLRLIYYSQIVNDFQKGDIAEGYSVSREKKESFPLTVTSAQKNPTAFYLCASSRSGTSGSYEQYFGPGTRLTVT.